This T cell receptor (beta chain) was identified in a study of CD4+ T cells in melanoma. To note about this clone: As yet, its antigen is unknown.

Deletions cut 5 bases from V and 3 bases from J, with 11 bases between. The V gene's germline CDR1 is SNHLY and CDR2 FYNNEI. The CDR3 runs 13 residues. Study-level findings and limits: Neoantigen-specific CD4+ T cells in melanoma reportedly had diverse differentiation states. CD8+ T cell, macrophage and B cell function reportedly correlated with neoantigen-specific CD4+ T cells.

Method: immunoSEQ multiplex PCR; TCRdb's copy keeps in-frame clones and lacks some. This table has about 9,900 clones, roughly two thirds appearing once. The sequenced sample consisted of cells from a culture (not recorded whether cultured in vitro). The sequence was obtained from a human donor with melanoma. The rearrangement uses TRBV2 and TRBJ2-7, with a possible D match to TRBD1 (5 bases). This CDR3 is CASSLQVGYEQYF. The CDR3, as DNA: TGTGCCAGCAGTTTACAGGTGGGCTACGAGCAGTACTTC.